The 27 T cell receptor beta chains below were found in one sample sequenced in a study of regulatory T cells in long-lasting Graves disease. The sample's time point: newly diagnosed GD, antithyroid drugs for less than 3 months. RNA from PBMCs was the source of the TCR library. Building the TCR beta libraries relied on iRepertoire HTBI primers, and CDR3 regions underwent Arm-PCR. TCRdb re-derived calls from the multiplex PCR reads in MiXCR, one entry per CDR3 protein. Altogether under 500,000 distinct CDR3 sequences are present, around 15% being singletons, with the ten largest covering about 11%. The same sample was also used in a study of T cells in Graves' hyperthyroidism and ophthalmopathy.

This specimen consisted of peripheral blood mononuclear cells (PBMCs), obtained at new diagnosis, from a patient treated with antithyroid drugs. These receptors all come from a woman aged 30 to 39 with Graves disease.

The rearrangement uses TRBV20-1 and TRBJ2-5, with D perhaps assigned TRBD1 or TRBD2 (5 bases each). Germline CDR1 and CDR2: DFQATT and SNEGSKA (reference sequence). This CDR3 is 12 amino acids long. V shed 3 bases and J shed 4 bases, with 9 bases lying between them. The CDR3 coding sequence is TGCAGTGCTAGGGGGGTCGGAGAGACCCAGTACTTC. It translates to CSARGVGETQYF.

This clonotype came up many times. The CDR3 DNA follows: TGTGCCAGCAGTTTACGAACAGGGGGTGTCTCACCCCTCCACTTT. Residues: CASSLRTGGVSPLHF. J is TRBJ1-6 and V is TRBV28; 8 positions agree with TRBD1. The germline CDR1 and CDR2 sequences are MDHEN and SYDVKM. This CDR3 has 15 amino acids. V shed 2 bases and J 10 bases; nucleotides not matched to a gene: 7.

This clonotype appeared many times. The J gene is TRBJ2-5, the V gene TRBV7-2; 10 bases are a match to TRBD2. The germline CDR1 and CDR2 sequences are SGHTA and FQGNSA. The CDR3 covers 16 residues. J was trimmed by 6 bases and V by 4 bases; bases with no gene match: 11. The CDR3 coding sequence is TGTGCCAGCAGCTCCCGGGCTAGCGGGAGTATAAAGACCCAGTACTTC. Its translation is CASSSRASGSIKTQYF.

This clonotype has more than one count but fewer than ten. Sequence at one end of the junction differs from germline and may be a read error. This rearrangement joins TRBV12-3 or TRBV12-4 to TRBJ2-2, with 8 bases matching TRBD2. The CDR3 runs to 15 residues. The CDR3 nucleotides are TGTGCCACCAGTGTAGCGGGAACTAACACCGGGGAGCTGTTTTTT. Protein sequence: CATSVAGTNTGELFF.

This clonotype was picked up many times. This rearrangement joins TRBV11-2 to TRBJ1-1; weak D call: TRBD1 (5 bases). V lost 4 bases to trimming and J lost 4 bases, with 13 bases between them. This CDR3 comprises 14 residues. Germline lookup yields CDR1 SGHAT and CDR2 FQNNGV. The CDR3: CASSSWGRLTEAFF. CDR3 nucleotides: TGTGCCAGCAGCTCCTGGGGCAGGCTCACTGAAGCTTTCTTT.

This clonotype was counted at least ten times. The rearrangement uses TRBV5-6 and TRBJ2-1; 7 nucleotides align to TRBD2. Germline V gene sequence: CDR1 SGHDT, CDR2 YYEEEE. Losses at the gene ends were 1 base for V and 0 bases for J; bases not matched to a gene: 7. The CDR3 runs 17 residues. The CDR3 here is CASSLWASGRSYNEQFF. In DNA form, the CDR3 reads TGTGCCAGCAGCTTGTGGGCTAGCGGTCGCTCCTACAATGAGCAGTTCTTC.

This clonotype was seen at least ten times. The chain recombines TRBV28 with TRBJ2-4; D gene unclear. V lost 3 bases, J lost 7 bases, and 10 bases lay in between. The germline gives CDR1 MDHEN, CDR2 SYDVKM. The length of the CDR3 is 13 residues. For the CDR3, the DNA is TGTGCCAGCAGTTTTGGAGTAAACAACATTCAGTACTTC. Protein product: CASSFGVNNIQYF.

This clonotype was seen repeatedly, ten times or more. V gene TRBV3-1 combines with J gene TRBJ2-7, with D perhaps being TRBD1 or TRBD2 (5 bases each). V lost 2 bases to trimming and J lost 5 bases, with 13 bases between them. Germline V CDR1 and CDR2: LGHDT, YNNKEL (reference sequence). The CDR3 runs 14 residues. CDR3 nucleotide sequence: TGTGCCAGCAGCCAATGGGACCAGCGAAACGAGCAGTACTTC. The encoded protein is CASSQWDQRNEQYF.

The chain links TRBV4-1 to TRBJ2-1; TRBD2 matches at 8 bases. The trim removed 0 bases at V and 3 bases at J, leaving 7 bases unmatched. The germline V gene encodes CDR1 MGHRA and CDR2 YSYEKL. The CDR3 spans 17 residues. The CDR3 sequence: CASSQDFGTRLYNEQFF. In DNA, the CDR3 is TGCGCCAGCAGCCAAGATTTTGGGACTAGACTCTACAATGAGCAGTTCTTC.

This sequence joins TRBV12-3 or TRBV12-4 and TRBJ1-5, with 10 bases fitting TRBD1. V was pared by 5 bases and J by 5 bases, with 6 bases of the junction left unmatched. The CDR3 contains 15 residues. In DNA form, the CDR3 reads TGTGCCAGCAGTCTCCGGGACAGGGGCCATCAGCCCCAGCATTTT. Protein sequence: CASSLRDRGHQPQHF.

This clonotype was observed many times. J is TRBJ1-1 and V is TRBV29-1; D gene uncertain. Germline V gene sequence: CDR1 SQVTM, CDR2 ANQGSEA. CDR3 length: 13 amino acids. Trimming pared 2 bases from V and 6 bases from J, leaving 13 bases between. For the CDR3, the DNA is TGCAGCGTTGAAAGGCGCTTGGCACCTGAAGCTTTCTTT. Translated: CSVERRLAPEAFF.

This clonotype was observed a handful of times. The rearrangement uses TRBV5-1 and TRBJ2-7, with TRBD2 matching 7 bases. Germline values: CDR1 SGHRS, CDR2 YFSETQ. The CDR3 runs to 15 residues. Trimming cost V 5 bases and J 6 bases; bases outside gene matches: 14. DNA of the CDR3: TGCGCCAGCAGAGCAAGAGGGGCCTCGGGGGGCGAGCAGTACTTC. Protein: CASRARGASGGEQYF. Together with reference TRBV5-1 and TRBJ2-7, the CDR3 gives the full variable domain: KAGVTQTPRYLIKTRGQQVTLSCSPISGHRSVSWYQQTPGQGLQFLFEYFSETQRNKGNFPGRFSGRQFSNSRSEMNVSTLELGDSALYLCASRARGASGGEQYFGPGTRLTVT.

At least ten counts were recorded for this clonotype. The chain employs TRBV28 and TRBJ1-1; D is perhaps TRBD1 (5 bases). This CDR3 contains 13 residues. V was clipped by 8 bases and J by 1 base, with 11 bases between them. Germline CDR1 MDHEN, CDR2 SYDVKM. CDR3 coding DNA: TGTGCCAGCCGCAGGGCTGGGAACACTGAAGCTTTCTTT. Its translation is CASRRAGNTEAFF.

This clonotype was observed many times. The chain is built from TRBV29-1 and TRBJ2-7; 11 bases match TRBD1. V was clipped by 7 bases and J by 7 bases; unmatched bases: 6. Per germline, CDR1 SQVTM and CDR2 ANQGSEA. This CDR3 contains 12 residues. The DNA of the CDR3 is TGCAGCGCAGGGACAGGGGGGGGAGAGCAGTACTTC. Residues: CSAGTGGGEQYF.

This chain links TRBV7-2 with TRBJ2-1; 10 nucleotides line up with TRBD2. The V gene's germline CDR1 is SGHTA and CDR2 FQGNSA. The trim removed 2 bases at V and 5 bases at J, leaving 18 bases unmatched. The CDR3 covers 20 residues. The CDR3 loop reads CASSLLALPRSGRGNNEQFF. CDR3 sequence (DNA): TGTGCCAGCAGCTTACTCGCTTTACCCCGCAGCGGGAGGGGTAACAATGAGCAGTTCTTC.

This clonotype appeared many times. V usage is TRBV27 and J usage is TRBJ1-5; tentatively, D is TRBD1 (5 bases). Germline CDR1 is MNHEY and CDR2 is SMNVEV (reference sequence). This CDR3 is built from 14 residues. The ends were cut back, 5 bases at V and 0 bases at J, with 8 bases in the middle. CDR3 nucleotide sequence: TGTGCCAGCAGTCCGGGACGTAGCAATCAGCCCCAGCATTTT. This translates into CASSPGRSNQPQHF.

This clonotype was found many times. The chain is built from TRBV10-3 and TRBJ2-5, with D tentatively TRBD2 (6 bases). CDR3 length: 14 residues. The V and J ends lost 3 bases and 5 bases respectively, with 13 bases between them. Germline CDR1 and CDR2: ENHRY and SYGVKD. CDR3: CAISEGRDGETQYF. CDR3 bases: TGTGCCATCAGTGAAGGGCGGGACGGGGAGACCCAGTACTTC.

Concerning this clonotype: A read error may be the cause here, since a much bigger clone is one base away. The V gene is TRBV30, the J gene TRBJ1-2; the D gene is possibly TRBD1 (5 bases). Trimming removed 2 bases from V and 3 bases from J, with 13 bases in between. Germline CDR1 is GTSNPN and CDR2 is SVGIG (reference sequence). The CDR3 has 14 amino acids. This chain's CDR3 is CAWSMKGPDYGYTF. Here the CDR3 DNA reads TGTGCCTGGAGTATGAAGGGGCCGGACTATGGCTACACCTTC.

This clonotype was seen ten or more times. The chain recombines TRBV27 with TRBJ1-1, with a possible D match to TRBD1 (5 bases). Germline loops: CDR1 MNHEY, CDR2 SMNVEV (reference sequence). Trimming pared 0 bases from V and 1 base from J, leaving 9 bases between. The CDR3 extends over 15 amino acids. The CDR3 protein is CASSLSMGGNTEAFF. CDR3 nucleotides: TGTGCCAGCAGTTTATCGATGGGGGGGAACACTGAAGCTTTCTTT.

As concerns this clonotype: One end of the junction fails to match germline, which may point to a read error. The chain carries TRBV12-3 or TRBV12-4 and TRBJ2-4; no firm D call. The tail of the sequence fits TRBJ2-7 better, so the J call may be wrong. There are 14 residues in the CDR3. CDR3 sequence: CTSSVEARTLEQYF. CDR3 coding DNA: TGTACCAGCAGCGTTGAGGCAAGGACGCTCGAGCAGTACTTC.

The table lists this clonotype with many counts. The chain is built from TRBV6-1 and TRBJ1-5, with 9 bases fitting TRBD1. V lost 7 bases, J lost 6 bases, and 10 bases stayed unmatched. Germline values: CDR1 MNHNS, CDR2 SASEGT. This CDR3 is built from 15 residues. CDR3 loop: CASTDVTGGFQPQHF. The CDR3 DNA is TGTGCCAGCACCGACGTAACAGGGGGCTTTCAGCCCCAGCATTTT.

The chain links TRBV5-1 to TRBJ1-2, with 9 bases fitting TRBD1. Germline V gene lookup returns CDR1 SGHRS and CDR2 YFSETQ. The CDR3 is made up of 16 amino acids. The trim removed 2 bases at V and 0 bases at J, leaving 5 bases unmatched. In DNA form, the CDR3 reads TGCGCCAGCAGCTTTAGACAGGGGGAGGCTAACTATGGCTACACCTTC. As protein: CASSFRQGEANYGYTF.

This clonotype appeared a single time. Possible read error: a much larger clone is one base away. V and J are TRBV20-1 and TRBJ2-1; 8 nucleotides match TRBD1. This CDR3 is built from 15 residues. CDR1 DFQATT and CDR2 SNEGSKA come from the germline V gene (reference sequence). CDR3 nucleotides: TGCAGTACTAGTGATGGACAGGGAAAAGACAATGAGCAGTTCTTC. Its protein product is CSTSDGQGKDNEQFF.

This chain joins TRBV10-3 and TRBJ1-5; TRBD1 matches at 7 bases. The CDR3 totals 14 residues. Germline V CDR1 and CDR2: ENHRY, SYGVKD. V gave up 4 bases and J gave up 3 bases; unmatched junction bases: 3. CDR3 region: CAISGQGNNQPQHF. CDR3 DNA sequence: TGTGCCATCAGTGGACAGGGTAACAATCAGCCCCAGCATTTT.

Details on this clonotype: Since a much larger clone is just one base distant, this may be a read error. This chain links TRBV20-1 with TRBJ1-5; weak D call: TRBD1 (5 bases). V was cut by 3 bases and J by 1 base, with 10 bases left in between. Germline V gene sequence: CDR1 DFQATT, CDR2 SNEGSKA (reference sequence). This CDR3 has 14 amino acids. The CDR3 DNA sequence: TGCAGTGCTAGTGGGGGAGAGAGCAATCAGCCCCAGCATTTT. Translating gives CSASGGESNQPQHF.

This clonotype appeared a few times. In nucleotides, the CDR3 is TGTGCCAGCAGGGCTTACAGCAACACTGAAGCTTTCTTT. It codes for CASRAYSNTEAFF. This chain joins TRBV7-2 and TRBJ1-1; D remains ambiguous. Trimming left V 6 bases short and J 2 bases short, with 10 bases between. CDR1 and CDR2 (germline): SGHTA, FQGNSA. The CDR3 has 13 residues.

This clonotype was picked up a small number of times. The chain uses TRBV19 and TRBJ2-2; TRBD2 agrees at 11 bases. The CDR3 sequence is 15 residues long. Germline CDR1 reads LNHDA; CDR2 reads SQIVND (reference sequence). The V and J ends lost 8 bases and 9 bases, in that order; junction bases with no gene match: 11. For the CDR3, the DNA is TGTGCCAGTTCCGGGACTAGCGGTAGTTACCGGGAGCTGTTTTTT. Protein sequence: CASSGTSGSYRELFF.